These 27 T cell receptor beta chains were sequenced from one sample in a study of blood T cell repertoires in COVID-19. Profiled with immunoSEQ multiplex PCR; TCRdb holds only in-frame clones, not every one. The sample lists some 260,000 clones, about 73% occurring once. The sequenced sample was peripheral blood. These receptors all come from a woman of 80 years or more with acute or convalescent COVID-19.

The rearrangement links TRBV12-3 or TRBV12-4 to TRBJ2-5; 9 bases are shared with TRBD2. Unmatched junction bases numbered 5, after V lost 5 bases and J lost 7 bases. This CDR3 has 13 amino acids. CDR3 coding DNA: TGTGCCAGCAGTACTCGGACTAGCGTGACCCAGTACTTC. Protein: CASSTRTSVTQYF.

A few counts support this clone. The gene calls are TRBV6-4 and TRBJ1-2; the match to TRBD1 covers 9 bases. Germline V gene data show CDR1 as MRHNA and CDR2 as SNTAGT. This CDR3 has 14 residues. With V trimmed by 2 bases and J by 8 bases, 6 bases remained unmatched. The CDR3 protein is CASSDAGTGKGYTF. DNA for the CDR3: TGTGCCAGCAGTGACGCCGGGACAGGGAAGGGCTACACCTTC.

The chain is built from TRBV18 and TRBJ2-7; 11 bases align to TRBD2. The CDR3 loop spans 16 amino acids. V shed 3 bases and J 0 bases; nucleotides not matched to a gene: 4. CDR1 is KGHSH, CDR2 LQKENI, per germline. The CDR3 reads CASSPSSGRPSYEQYF. The CDR3, as DNA: TGTGCCAGCTCACCCTCTAGCGGGAGGCCCTCCTACGAGCAGTACTTC.

The rearrangement links TRBV5-1 to TRBJ1-2; 8 bases line up with TRBD1. Germline V gene sequence: CDR1 SGHRS, CDR2 YFSETQ. This CDR3 spans 15 amino acids. J lost 2 bases, V lost 4 bases, and 7 bases had no gene match. The CDR3: CASSPDRGSNYGYTF. CDR3 DNA sequence: TGCGCCAGCAGCCCTGACAGGGGTTCCAACTATGGCTACACCTTC.

The chain's CDR3 is CASSDRGRLETQYF. CDR3 DNA sequence: TGCGCCAGCAGTGACAGGGGGCGCTTAGAGACCCAGTACTTC. This chain joins TRBV10-2 and TRBJ2-5, with 8 bases fitting TRBD1. The V segment lost 3 bases and the J segment 4 bases; nucleotides outside the gene matches: 4. This CDR3 has 14 residues. CDR1 is WSHSY and CDR2 is SAAADI in the germline V gene.

As to this clone: Other DNA sequences of this sample code for an identical CDR3. This rearrangement joins TRBV9 to TRBJ1-1; D is possibly TRBD1 (6 bases). Trimming shortened V by 3 bases and J by 1 base, and 7 bases separated the two germline ends. This CDR3 spans 13 amino acids. The germline V gene encodes CDR1 SGDLS and CDR2 YYNGEE. This CDR3 is CASSETGNTEAFF. In nucleotides, the CDR3 is TGTGCCAGCAGCGAGACAGGGAACACTGAAGCTTTCTTT.

With respect to this clone: The junction shows a germline mismatch at one end, possibly a read error. This chain joins TRBV3-1 (or the pseudogene TRBV3-2) and TRBJ1-2, with D maybe TRBD1 (6 bases). The CDR3 contains 13 residues. Germline CDR1 and CDR2: LGHDT and YNNKEL (reference sequence). The CDR3 reads CASSQFKGERPSF. CDR3 nucleotide sequence: TGTGCCAGCAGCCAATTTAAGGGGGAAAGGCCCTCATTC.

This clone has a handful of counts. This rearrangement joins TRBV20-1 to TRBJ2-1, with 11 bases aligning to TRBD2. Per germline, CDR1 DFQATT and CDR2 SNEGSKA (reference sequence). Trimming at V came to 3 bases and at J to 11 bases, leaving 6 bases not matched to a gene. This CDR3 spans 13 amino acids. CDR3 in DNA: TGCAGTGCTAGTAGGTCGACTAGCGGGAAGCAGTTCTTC. It specifies CSASRSTSGKQFF.

To note about this clone: The identical CDR3 is also encoded by other nucleotide sequences in the sample. The rearrangement uses TRBV19 and TRBJ2-5; D is perhaps TRBD2 (5 bases). Looked up from germline, CDR1 is LNHDA and CDR2 is SQIVND (reference sequence). Trimming removed 5 bases from V and 1 base from J, with 8 bases in between. CDR3 length: 13 residues. CDR3 nucleotide sequence: TGTGCCAGTAGTCGGACTGTCCAAGAGACCCAGTACTTC. Translating gives CASSRTVQETQYF.

This chain joins TRBV12-5 and TRBJ2-7, with a possible D match to TRBD2 (6 bases). Trimming took 3 bases from V and 4 from J, leaving 7 bases between them. The CDR3 covers 12 residues. Germline CDR1 reads LGHNT; CDR2 reads FRNRAP. In DNA, the CDR3 is TGTGCTAGTGGTTTAGGAGGGTACGAGCAGTACTTC. It codes for CASGLGGYEQYF.

This clone has just a few counts. This chain joins TRBV6-5 and TRBJ1-5; 7 nucleotides align to TRBD1. This CDR3 has 13 residues. Trimming cost V 7 bases and J 2 bases; bases outside gene matches: 2. CDR1 is MNHEY and CDR2 is SVGAGI in the germline V gene. The CDR3 spells CASIGTGNQPQHF. In nucleotides, the CDR3 is TGTGCCAGCATCGGGACAGGCAATCAGCCCCAGCATTTT.

A few counts support this clone. The chain couples TRBV5-4 to TRBJ1-4; 9 bases match TRBD1. The CDR3 is 18 amino acids. Germline V gene sequence: CDR1 SGHNT, CDR2 YYREEE (reference sequence). V lost 0 bases, J lost 1 base, and 7 bases stayed unmatched. CDR3 DNA: TGTGCCAGCAGCTTGGCACAGGGGGCGTTTGGAACTAATGAAAAACTGTTTTTT. Its translation: CASSLAQGAFGTNEKLFF.

In regard to this clone: Other nucleotide sequences from this sample produce the same CDR3. The CDR3 loop reads CASSLGTGINQPQHF. DNA for the CDR3: TGTGCCAGCAGCCTTGGGACAGGGATTAATCAGCCCCAGCATTTT. This chain connects TRBV7-9 to TRBJ1-5, with 9 bases aligning to TRBD1. This CDR3 region has 15 residues. The germline CDR1 and CDR2 sequences are SEHNR and FQNEAQ (reference sequence). V shed 5 bases, J shed 4 bases, and the junction held 6 bases outside the gene matches.

This clone was seen only once. This rearrangement joins TRBV6-5 to TRBJ1-4; D gene ambiguous. V lost 6 bases and J lost 6, with 17 bases in between. The CDR3 sequence is 15 residues long. In germline, CDR1 is MNHEY, CDR2 SVGAGI. As DNA, the CDR3 is TGTGCCAGCAGCCTCTCCTTTATGGCAGATGAAAAACTGTTTTTT. Amino acids: CASSLSFMADEKLFF.

The chain employs TRBV24-1 and TRBJ2-2; 13 bases match TRBD2. The ends lost 4 bases at V and 6 bases at J; junction bases unmatched: 7. Per germline, CDR1 KGHDR and CDR2 SFDVKD. The CDR3 extends over 17 amino acids. CDR3 protein: CATSESGLAGESGELFF. CDR3 coding DNA: TGTGCCACCAGTGAGAGTGGACTAGCGGGAGAATCCGGGGAGCTGTTTTTT.

The table lists this clone with a count of one. The chain recombines TRBV7-9 with TRBJ1-2; D not resolved. The germline V gene has CDR1 SEHNR and CDR2 FQNEAQ (reference sequence). Trimming removed 1 base at V and 6 bases at J, with 9 bases between. This CDR3 has 13 amino acids. The DNA of the CDR3 is TGTGCCAGCAGCTTAGTAGGGCGGGATGGCTACACCTTC. Protein sequence: CASSLVGRDGYTF.

The chain uses TRBV19 and TRBJ2-3; 12 bases fit TRBD2. V trimming: 1 base; J trimming: 3 bases; junction bases outside the gene matches: 8. The CDR3 has 18 amino acids. In germline, CDR1 is LNHDA, CDR2 SQIVND (reference sequence). Here the CDR3 DNA reads TGTGCCAGTAGTATAGGCCATGCCGGACTAGCGGGAACAGATACGCAGTATTTT. Translated: CASSIGHAGLAGTDTQYF.

This clone was observed a few times. The rearrangement uses TRBV4-1 and TRBJ2-3, with D tentatively TRBD2 (5 bases). The V gene's germline CDR1 is MGHRA and CDR2 YSYEKL. V lost 4 bases, J lost 1 base, and 15 bases lay in between. This CDR3 comprises 16 residues. DNA for the CDR3: TGCGCCAGCAGCCTAATAGGAGGCCGTCGCACAGATACGCAGTATTTT. It translates to CASSLIGGRRTDTQYF.

V usage is TRBV5-4 and J usage is TRBJ2-3; D is possibly TRBD1 (5 bases). Germline V lookup: CDR1 SGHNT, CDR2 YYREEE (reference sequence). V was clipped by 2 bases and J by 0 bases, with 13 bases between them. The CDR3 is 16 residues long. The CDR3, as DNA: TGTGCCAGCAGCTTCAGGGTTCTCTCTAGCACAGATACGCAGTATTTT. Amino acid sequence: CASSFRVLSSTDTQYF. Drawing the rest from reference TRBV5-4 and TRBJ2-3, the complete variable domain is ETGVTQSPTHLIKTRGQQVTLRCSSQSGHNTVSWYQQALGQGPQFIFQYYREEENGRGNFPPRFSGLQFPNYSSELNVNALELDDSALYLCASSFRVLSSTDTQYFGPGTRLTVL.

V and J are TRBV5-1 and TRBJ2-5; 10 bases align to TRBD2. J gave up 5 bases and V 4 bases, and 5 bases lay outside the gene matches. Germline V gives CDR1 SGHRS, CDR2 YFSETQ. The CDR3 contains 14 residues. The DNA of the CDR3 is TGCGCCAGCAGCAGCGGGGGGGCGCGGGAGACCCAGTACTTC. This sequence encodes CASSSGGARETQYF. The full variable domain, rest sourced from reference TRBV5-1 and TRBJ2-5, is KAGVTQTPRYLIKTRGQQVTLSCSPISGHRSVSWYQQTPGQGLQFLFEYFSETQRNKGNFPGRFSGRQFSNSRSEMNVSTLELGDSALYLCASSSGGARETQYFGPGTRLLVL.

The chain is built from TRBV4-1 and TRBJ1-6, with 9 bases identical to TRBD1. Germline CDR1 MGHRA, CDR2 YSYEKL. J gave up 8 bases and V 3 bases, and 8 bases lay outside the gene matches. CDR3 length: 16 amino acids. CDR3 sequence (DNA): TGCGCCAGCAGCCAGGCGGGACAGGGAAAAGATTCACCCCTCCACTTT. Amino acid sequence: CASSQAGQGKDSPLHF.

The sample holds one count of this clone. The CDR3 DNA reads as TGTGCCAGCAGTGAACAGCCTAGCGGGAGCGTGACCCAGTACTTC. This gives the protein CASSEQPSGSVTQYF. This sequence joins TRBV2 and TRBJ2-5, with TRBD2 identical over 10 bases. Losses at the gene ends were 2 bases for V and 7 bases for J; bases not matched to a gene: 7. CDR3 size: 15 residues. Germline CDR1 is SNHLY and CDR2 is FYNNEI.

The chain's CDR3 is CASSPQQGGNSPLHF. The CDR3 DNA reads TGTGCCAGCAGCCCGCAACAGGGTGGGAATTCACCCCTCCACTTT. The chain combines TRBV5-4 with TRBJ1-6; D may be TRBD1 (6 bases). This CDR3 is built from 15 residues. Trimming pared 4 bases from V and 7 bases from J, leaving 15 bases between. Germline V gene data show CDR1 as SGHNT and CDR2 as YYREEE (reference sequence). Looking up the rest from reference TRBV5-4 and TRBJ1-6 gives the full variable domain: ETGVTQSPTHLIKTRGQQVTLRCSSQSGHNTVSWYQQALGQGPQFIFQYYREEENGRGNFPPRFSGLQFPNYSSELNVNALELDDSALYLCASSPQQGGNSPLHFGNGTRLTVT.

This clone was found once. This chain uses TRBV5-5 with TRBJ1-5; D might be TRBD1 (5 bases). Trimming removed 0 bases at V and 0 bases at J, with 7 bases between. CDR1 and CDR2 from the germline V gene are SGHKS and YYEKEE (reference sequence). CDR3 size: 15 residues. CDR3 in DNA: TGTGCCAGCAGCTTGGACAGGTATAGCAATCAGCCCCAGCATTTT. Protein sequence: CASSLDRYSNQPQHF. The variable domain in full, with the rest retrieved from reference TRBV5-5 and TRBJ1-5, is DAGVTQSPTHLIKTRGQQVTLRCSPISGHKSVSWYQQVLGQGPQFIFQYYEKEERGRGNFPDRFSARQFPNYSSELNVNALLLGDSALYLCASSLDRYSNQPQHFGDGTRLSIL.

The chain has TRBV29-1 and TRBJ1-1, with D uncertain. The CDR3 consists of 13 residues. Germline-derived CDR1 and CDR2 are SQVTM and ANQGSEA. The V end lost 3 bases, the J end lost 2 bases, and 10 bases lay between the germline ends. CDR3 region: CSVDEGHNTEAFF. CDR3 in DNA: TGCAGCGTTGATGAGGGCCACAACACTGAAGCTTTCTTT.

Turning to this clone: Other DNA sequences in this specimen translate into the identical CDR3. CDR3 sequence: CASSETGGGQPQHF. The CDR3 DNA follows: TGTGCCAGCAGTGAGACAGGGGGTGGCCAGCCCCAGCATTTT. V and J are TRBV6-1 and TRBJ1-5; 9 positions match TRBD1. V lost 3 bases to trimming and J lost 7 bases; unmatched junction nucleotides: 4. This CDR3 is built from 14 residues. Per the germline V gene, CDR1 is MNHNS and CDR2 is SASEGT.

The chain has TRBV6-5 and TRBJ1-1; 7 nucleotides align to TRBD1. J gave up 4 bases and V 4 bases, and 12 bases lay outside the gene matches. The germline CDR1 and CDR2 sequences are MNHEY and SVGAGI. CDR3 length equals 16 residues. CDR3 region: CASSFGRGRLGTEAFF. DNA of the CDR3: TGTGCCAGCAGTTTCGGTAGGGGGCGCCTGGGCACTGAAGCTTTCTTT.